This paragraph covers one T cell receptor (beta chain) sequence. Original data processing: Nucleated cell counts were estimated from reference gene primer amplification. Assay: immunoSEQ multiplex PCR; the TCRdb copy retains only in-frame clones and omits some. Clone size and V and J calls were adopted from that table, with D and trimming inferred from the DNA. The data hold fewer than 300,000 clones, with about nine tenths observed a single time. The Seattle site enrolled patients during active infection and followed them longitudinally. The sample is drawn from a study of blood T cell repertoires in COVID-19. Study information: Sites in the United States, Italy and Spain provided acute and convalescent COVID-19 samples. From T cells, B-cell-depleted T cells, or PBMCs came the material, which was cDNA or gDNA.

CDR1 is MNHNS and CDR2 is SASEGT in the germline V gene. CDR3 length equals 14 residues. Trimming pared 8 bases from V and 8 bases from J, leaving 18 bases between. The TCR originated in a man aged 45-65 years with COVID-19, enrolled during active disease. Material: peripheral blood. The chain uses TRBV6-1 and TRBJ1-4, with a tentative D call TRBD1 (5 bases). CDR3 protein: CASGSSGVEEKLFF. The CDR3 bases are TGTGCCAGCGGATCCTCGGGGGTAGAAGAAAAACTGTTTTTT.